These 20 T cell receptor beta chains came from one sample sequenced in a study of blood T cell repertoires in COVID-19 (dated by TCRdb to the early 2020s). Receptors were amplified or captured by the immunoSEQ multiplex PCR assay. TCRdb limited this immuneACCESS table to in-frame rearrangements with V and J called. A share of clones is missing; checked studies link under half to unresolved V genes, and the rest is unexplained. The sample table records 250,000 to 350,000 clones; 87% of these occur just once. The ten largest clones take up 2% to 3% of the sample. Sequenced input: peripheral blood. Receptor source: a man between 18 and 35 years old with active or convalescent COVID-19.

This chain uses TRBV5-1 with TRBJ2-1, with a tentative D call TRBD2 (6 bases). The germline V gene has CDR1 SGHRS and CDR2 YFSETQ. The CDR3 has 15 residues. V was shortened by 5 bases and J by 2 bases, with 14 bases between the two germline ends. CDR3 in amino acids: CASSKEGTTYNEQFF. The CDR3 DNA follows: TGCGCCAGCAGTAAGGAGGGGACCACCTACAATGAGCAGTTCTTC.

The gene calls are TRBV3-1 (or the pseudogene TRBV3-2) and TRBJ1-1; D perhaps matches TRBD1 (5 bases). Deletions cut 5 bases from V and 6 bases from J, with 13 bases between. The CDR3 covers 13 residues. Germline values: CDR1 LGHDT, CDR2 YNNKEL (reference sequence). In nucleotides, the CDR3 is TGTGCCAGCAGCATACAGGACGACTCTGAAGCTTTCTTT. Translated: CASSIQDDSEAFF.

The chain links TRBV5-1 to TRBJ2-7; D unclear. Per germline, CDR1 SGHRS and CDR2 YFSETQ. This CDR3 has 14 amino acids. Trimming cost V 4 bases and J 0 bases, with 11 bases left between them. In DNA, the CDR3 is TGCGCCAGCAGCGTAGATCCCCTCTCCTACGAGCAGTACTTC. This encodes CASSVDPLSYEQYF. The full variable domain, completed using reference TRBV5-1 and TRBJ2-7, is KAGVTQTPRYLIKTRGQQVTLSCSPISGHRSVSWYQQTPGQGLQFLFEYFSETQRNKGNFPGRFSGRQFSNSRSEMNVSTLELGDSALYLCASSVDPLSYEQYFGPGTRLTVT.

The CDR3 DNA follows: TGCAGCGTTGAAGATCGGGAAGCGGGAGGGTGGACCGGGGAGCTGTTTTTT. As protein: CSVEDREAGGWTGELFF. The chain links TRBV29-1 to TRBJ2-2; 10 nucleotides align to TRBD2. The germline CDR1 and CDR2 sequences are SQVTM and ANQGSEA. This CDR3 comprises 17 residues. V trimming: 0 bases; J trimming: 5 bases; junction bases outside the gene matches: 9.

The chain employs TRBV27 and TRBJ1-6, with D possibly being TRBD1 (5 bases). Germline CDR1 MNHEY, CDR2 SMNVEV (reference sequence). Trimming removed 1 base from V and 6 bases from J, with 7 bases in between. The CDR3 is 14 residues long. Here the CDR3 reads CASSLLTVNSPLHF. CDR3 coding DNA: TGTGCCAGCAGTTTATTGACAGTTAATTCACCCCTCCACTTT.

J is TRBJ2-3 and V is TRBV28; 10 nucleotides match TRBD2. The CDR3 sequence is 15 residues long. Germline V gene data show CDR1 as MDHEN and CDR2 as SYDVKM. V lost 6 bases, J lost 0 bases, and 3 bases stayed unmatched. CDR3 in amino acids: CASRWTSGSTDTQYF. The CDR3 nucleotides are TGTGCCAGCAGATGGACTAGCGGAAGCACAGATACGCAGTATTTT.

The chain uses TRBV5-1 and TRBJ2-1; D is possibly TRBD2 (5 bases). Germline V gives CDR1 SGHRS, CDR2 YFSETQ. V was pared by 0 bases and J by 9 bases, with 13 bases between. This CDR3 comprises 14 residues. The CDR3 loop reads CASSLVFSVSEQFF. The CDR3 bases are TGCGCCAGCAGCTTGGTTTTTAGCGTGAGTGAGCAGTTCTTC.

The table lists this clone with a count of one. This chain links TRBV27 with TRBJ1-5, with D maybe TRBD1 (6 bases). Germline CDR1 MNHEY, CDR2 SMNVEV (reference sequence). Trimming took 8 bases from V and 7 from J, leaving 9 bases between them. This CDR3 is built from 11 residues. The CDR3 here is CASGTGQPQHF. DNA of the CDR3: TGTGCCAGCGGTACAGGGCAGCCCCAGCATTTT.

This CDR3 is CASSLQGLLNYEQYF. CDR3 in DNA: TGCGCCAGCAGCCTCCAGGGACTACTTAACTACGAGCAGTACTTC. V and J are TRBV5-1 and TRBJ2-7, with TRBD2 identical over 7 bases. The junction had 10 bases not matched to a gene; V was cut back by 4 bases and J by 3 bases. This CDR3 is built from 15 residues. Germline loops: CDR1 SGHRS, CDR2 YFSETQ. Looking up the rest from reference TRBV5-1 and TRBJ2-7 gives the full variable domain: KAGVTQTPRYLIKTRGQQVTLSCSPISGHRSVSWYQQTPGQGLQFLFEYFSETQRNKGNFPGRFSGRQFSNSRSEMNVSTLELGDSALYLCASSLQGLLNYEQYFGPGTRLTVT.

The count of this clone is one. The V and J genes are TRBV7-7 and TRBJ2-7; D might be TRBD1 (6 bases). Germline V gene data show CDR1 as SSHAT and CDR2 as FNYEAQ (reference sequence). Between the trimmed V and J ends, which lost 5 bases and 0 bases, there was a span of 14 bases. This CDR3 region has 15 residues. The CDR3 DNA follows: TGTGCCAGCAGCATCGAATGGGGGCCCTCCTACGAGCAGTACTTC. The encoded protein is CASSIEWGPSYEQYF. Full variable domain (rest looked up from reference TRBV7-7 and TRBJ2-7): GAGVSQSPRYKVTKRGQDVTLRCDPISSHATLYWYQQALGQGPEFLTYFNYEAQPDKSGLPSDRFSAERPEGSISTLTIQRTEQRDSAMYRCASSIEWGPSYEQYFGPGTRLTVT.

The chain uses TRBV9 and TRBJ1-4, with D uncertain. Trimming removed 6 bases at V and 0 bases at J, with 9 bases between. The CDR3 has 14 residues. CDR1 is SGDLS, CDR2 YYNGEE, per germline. This CDR3 reads CASNRGTTNEKLFF. CDR3 DNA sequence: TGTGCCAGCAACCGGGGAACAACTAATGAAAAACTGTTTTTT.

The chain recombines TRBV6-5 with TRBJ2-1, with TRBD1 as a possible D gene (5 bases). The CDR3 has 13 residues. CDR1 is MNHEY and CDR2 is SVGAGI in the germline V gene. The CDR3 is CAARLTGYNEQFF. The DNA of the CDR3 is TGTGCAGCGAGGCTAACAGGATACAATGAGCAGTTCTTC.

The chain has TRBV12-3 or TRBV12-4 and TRBJ1-3; D gene ambiguous. The CDR3 covers 11 residues. V dropped 3 bases and J dropped 5 bases, with 2 bases sitting between them. CDR3: CASSFRNTIYF. CDR3 sequence (DNA): TGTGCCAGCAGTTTTAGAAACACCATATATTTT.

The chain joins TRBV6-5 to TRBJ2-5; the D is unclear. V lost 4 bases to trimming and J lost 4 bases, with 7 bases between them. This CDR3 contains 12 residues. The germline V gene encodes CDR1 MNHEY and CDR2 SVGAGI. The chain's CDR3 is CASSSLGETQYF. Written as DNA, the CDR3 is TGTGCCAGCAGTTCTCTAGGAGAGACCCAGTACTTC.

DNA of the CDR3: TGTGCCAGCAGTGTTTCTAGCGGGAACACCGGGGAGCTGTTTTTT. It specifies CASSVSSGNTGELFF. V usage is TRBV6-4 and J usage is TRBJ2-2, with 7 positions matching TRBD2. The trim removed 4 bases at V and 1 base at J, leaving 3 bases unmatched. Germline assignment: CDR1 MRHNA and CDR2 SNTAGT. This CDR3 has 15 residues.

The chain has TRBV7-6 and TRBJ2-5, with D possibly TRBD1 on 5 matching bases. Trimming shortened V by 3 bases and J by 4 bases, and 9 bases separated the two germline ends. This CDR3 has 13 amino acids. Germline V CDR1 and CDR2: SGHVS, FNYEAQ. The CDR3 region has the DNA TGTGCCAGCAGCTTGGACACCAGAGAGACCCAGTACTTC. Translating gives CASSLDTRETQYF.

The chain recombines TRBV13 with TRBJ2-2; perhaps TRBD2 as D (5 bases). The CDR3 consists of 14 residues. Germline V gene lookup returns CDR1 PRHDT and CDR2 FYEKMQ (reference sequence). Trimming cost V 0 bases and J 9 bases, with 11 bases left between them. The CDR3 DNA sequence: TGTGCCAGCAGCTTAGGTCCGCGAGGGCGGGAGCTGTTTTTT. This gives the protein CASSLGPRGRELFF.

The rearrangement links TRBV7-9 to TRBJ2-7, with 7 positions matching TRBD1. This CDR3 region has 16 residues. Looked up from germline, CDR1 is SEHNR and CDR2 is FQNEAQ (reference sequence). J was trimmed by 0 bases and V by 1 base; bases with no gene match: 6. The CDR3 sequence: CASSLDETGRSYEQYF. The DNA of the CDR3 is TGTGCCAGCAGCTTAGACGAGACAGGGCGCTCCTACGAGCAGTACTTC.

V gene TRBV7-3 combines with J gene TRBJ1-1; the D gene is possibly TRBD1 (6 bases). The CDR3 spans 15 residues. The germline CDR1 and CDR2 sequences are SGHTA and FQGTGA. V lost 6 bases and J lost 3, with 17 bases in between. The CDR3 DNA sequence: TGTGCCAGCAGACCAAAGGGGGGGCCTTACACTGAAGCTTTCTTT. Translated, it gives CASRPKGGPYTEAFF. The whole variable domain, remainder taken from reference TRBV7-3 and TRBJ1-1, is GAGVSQTPSNKVTEKGKYVELRCDPISGHTALYWYRQSLGQGPEFLIYFQGTGAADDSGLPNDRFFAVRPEGSVSTLKIQRTERGDSAVYLCASRPKGGPYTEAFFGQGTRLTVV.

The V gene is TRBV27, the J gene TRBJ2-1; TRBD1 matches 9 bases. Germline V lookup: CDR1 MNHEY, CDR2 SMNVEV (reference sequence). The CDR3 loop spans 16 amino acids. J was trimmed by 9 bases and V by 4 bases; bases with no gene match: 13. Here the CDR3 reads CASSSIPGTGLGEQFF. The CDR3 DNA is TGTGCCAGCAGTTCAATCCCCGGGACAGGGTTAGGTGAGCAGTTCTTC.